The 32 T cell receptor beta chains in this list originate from one sample, sequenced in a study of blood T cell repertoires in COVID-19. Profiled with immunoSEQ multiplex PCR; TCRdb holds only in-frame clones, not every one. Here the sample spans approximately 250,000 clones, about 82% being singletons. The sample comprised peripheral blood. The receptors originated from a woman of 80 years or more with COVID-19, enrolled during active disease.

J is TRBJ1-1 and V is TRBV19; 7 bases align to TRBD1. Germline V gene lookup returns CDR1 LNHDA and CDR2 SQIVND (reference sequence). Trimming at V came to 7 bases and at J to 0 bases, leaving 2 bases not matched to a gene. The CDR3 consists of 13 residues. CDR3 coding DNA: TGTGCCAGTAACAGGGGCATGAACACTGAAGCTTTCTTT. It codes for CASNRGMNTEAFF.

A single count supports this clone. The rearrangement links TRBV7-2 to TRBJ1-2, with D possibly being TRBD1 (6 bases). The CDR3 is 15 residues long. Per germline, CDR1 SGHTA and CDR2 FQGNSA. Trimming took off 3 bases at V and 4 bases at J, with 15 bases between the two ends. The CDR3 reads CASSFIPTGGYGYTF. The CDR3 DNA sequence: TGTGCCAGCAGCTTCATCCCGACAGGAGGCTATGGCTACACCTTC.

The chain links TRBV10-3 to TRBJ2-7; no definite D call. V lost 5 bases to trimming and J lost 2 bases, with 19 bases between them. The CDR3 extends over 16 amino acids. Germline CDR1 reads ENHRY; CDR2 reads SYGVKD. The CDR3 coding sequence is TGTGCCATCAGTCCGGGTGAGGTCGCGTCGGCCTACGAGCAGTACTTC. Protein product: CAISPGEVASAYEQYF.

The sample holds a few counts of this clone. CDR3 sequence reads: CASSLSTDQPQHF. The CDR3 DNA follows: TGTGCCAGCAGCCTAAGTACGGATCAGCCCCAGCATTTT. The genes are TRBV6-5 and TRBJ1-5; D not certain. CDR1 MNHEY and CDR2 SVGAGI come from the germline V gene. V gave up 6 bases and J gave up 5 bases, with 11 bases separating them. There are 13 residues in the CDR3.

As for this clone: At one of its ends the junction is not consistent with the germline gene, which may arise from a read error. The CDR3 protein is CASSYAAGNAGELFF. The CDR3 nucleotides are TGTGCCAGCAGTTACGCGGCAGGGAACGCCGGGGAGCTGTTTTTT. V is TRBV6-5 and J is TRBJ2-2; weak D call: TRBD1 (5 bases). The CDR3 loop spans 15 amino acids. CDR1 and CDR2 (germline): MNHEY, SVGAGI.

This chain joins TRBV27 and TRBJ1-1; no clear D gene. CDR3 length: 12 residues. Germline lookup yields CDR1 MNHEY and CDR2 SMNVEV (reference sequence). Trimming removed 8 bases at V and 8 bases at J, with 15 bases between. In nucleotides, the CDR3 is TGTGCCAGCGGGCCCTTGGGGAGGGAAGCTTTCTTT. Its translation is CASGPLGREAFF.

This clone has only one observation. V gene TRBV5-4 combines with J gene TRBJ1-2, with no clear D. V was cut by 5 bases and J by 0 bases, with 8 bases left in between. CDR3 length equals 13 residues. The germline gives CDR1 SGHNT, CDR2 YYREEE (reference sequence). The chain's CDR3 is CASRPDSNYGYTF. The CDR3, as DNA: TGTGCCAGCAGACCAGACTCTAACTATGGCTACACCTTC.

This rearrangement joins TRBV4-1 to TRBJ1-3; D remains unclear. Germline loops: CDR1 MGHRA, CDR2 YSYEKL. V gave up 1 base and J gave up 2 bases, with 9 bases separating them. This CDR3 has 15 residues. The CDR3: CASSQGTGTGNTIYF. DNA for the CDR3: TGCGCCAGCAGCCAAGGAACCGGTACTGGAAACACCATATATTTT.

The CDR3 sequence: CASSQGSGGETQYF. CDR3 in DNA: TGTGCCAGCAGCCAAGGGTCGGGAGGAGAGACCCAGTACTTC. The genes are TRBV4-2 and TRBJ2-5; TRBD2 matches at 7 bases. Germline loops: CDR1 LGHNA, CDR2 YNFKEQ. J lost 4 bases, V lost 1 base, and 3 bases had no gene match. This CDR3 spans 14 amino acids.

V and J are TRBV14 and TRBJ2-4; D is uncertain. The CDR3 sequence is 14 residues long. V lost 1 base and J 6 bases, leaving 10 bases between the germline ends. Germline assignment: CDR1 SGHDN and CDR2 FVKESK. CDR3 sequence reads: CASSQGGLGNIQYF. CDR3 nucleotides: TGTGCCAGCAGCCAAGGAGGCCTTGGAAACATTCAGTACTTC.

The rearrangement links TRBV28 to TRBJ1-2; a possible D gene is TRBD1 (6 bases). V was shortened by 4 bases and J by 8 bases, with 26 bases between the two germline ends. This CDR3 spans 17 amino acids. CDR1 is MDHEN and CDR2 is SYDVKM in the germline V gene. This CDR3 reads CASSSYRAGVALNGYTF. CDR3 coding DNA: TGTGCCAGCAGTTCATACAGGGCCGGGGTGGCACTAAACGGCTACACCTTC.

V and J are TRBV6-4 and TRBJ1-5; a possible D gene is TRBD1 (5 bases). The CDR3 is 13 amino acids. V dropped 4 bases and J dropped 6 bases, with 10 bases sitting between them. Germline V gene sequence: CDR1 MRHNA, CDR2 SNTAGT. This CDR3 reads CASSVGLGQPQHF. CDR3 nucleotide sequence: TGTGCCAGCAGTGTGGGGCTAGGTCAGCCCCAGCATTTT.

This chain links TRBV15 with TRBJ1-1, with 8 bases matching TRBD1. The CDR3 is 14 residues long. The trim removed 3 bases at V and 3 bases at J, leaving 3 bases unmatched. CDR1 is LNHNV, CDR2 YYDKDF, per germline (reference sequence). CDR3 amino acids: CATSRDRADTEAFF. In DNA form, the CDR3 reads TGTGCCACCAGCAGGGACAGGGCGGACACTGAAGCTTTCTTT.

This rearrangement joins TRBV7-9 to TRBJ1-5, with D perhaps TRBD1 (6 bases). The CDR3 sequence is 14 residues long. V shed 5 bases and J shed 11 bases, with 19 bases lying between them. CDR1 and CDR2 from the germline V gene are SEHNR and FQNEAQ (reference sequence). In DNA form, the CDR3 reads TGTGCCAGCAGCGATGGACAGCTCCAATCAGCCCAGCATTTT. Protein: CASSDGQLQSAQHF.

The CDR3: CASSKAGGTEDIQYF. The CDR3 coding sequence is TGTGCCAGCAGCAAAGCGGGAGGGACCGAAGACATTCAGTACTTC. V is TRBV11-2 and J is TRBJ2-4, with 10 bases aligning to TRBD2. J lost 8 bases, V lost 5 bases, and 9 bases had no gene match. CDR3 length: 15 residues. Germline V gives CDR1 SGHAT, CDR2 FQNNGV.

This chain uses TRBV19 with TRBJ1-5; TRBD1 might be the D (5 bases). The CDR3 runs to 13 residues. V was cut by 6 bases and J by 1 base, with 7 bases left in between. Germline V gene data show CDR1 as LNHDA and CDR2 as SQIVND (reference sequence). CDR3 in DNA: TGTGCCAGTAGGGACATGAGCAATCAGCCCCAGCATTTT. This translates into CASRDMSNQPQHF.

The chain links TRBV3-1 (or the pseudogene TRBV3-2) to TRBJ1-5, with a tentative D call TRBD1 (5 bases). The V end lost 1 base, the J end lost 7 bases, and 23 bases lay between the germline ends. This CDR3 is 18 amino acids long. CDR1 is LGHDT, CDR2 YNNKEL, per germline (reference sequence). The CDR3 protein is CASSQGFDWGVLNQPQHF. CDR3 DNA sequence: TGTGCCAGCAGCCAAGGGTTTGATTGGGGGGTTCTGAACCAGCCCCAGCATTTT.

In DNA form, the CDR3 reads TGTGCCAGCAGTGAATCAGACAGGGGGAACACTGAAGCTTTCTTT. Its translation: CASSESDRGNTEAFF. V is TRBV25-1 and J is TRBJ1-1; 8 nucleotides align to TRBD1. J lost 1 base, V lost 1 base, and 2 bases had no gene match. The CDR3 loop spans 15 amino acids. The germline V gene has CDR1 MGHDK and CDR2 SYGVNS.

The chain has TRBV6-4 and TRBJ1-1, with 8 bases that match TRBD1. CDR3 size: 15 residues. Germline CDR1 reads MRHNA; CDR2 reads SNTAGT. Trimming at V came to 2 bases and at J to 3 bases, leaving 5 bases not matched to a gene. The CDR3: CASSDGQGAYTEAFF. CDR3 nucleotides: TGTGCCAGCAGTGACGGGCAGGGGGCCTACACTGAAGCTTTCTTT.

A word on this clone: The germline gene is not matched at one end of the junction; a read error may be the cause. In the same sample, other DNA sequences code for this CDR3. This chain joins TRBV30 and TRBJ2-3; D is possibly TRBD2 (5 bases). Germline V gene lookup returns CDR1 GTSNPN and CDR2 SVGIG (reference sequence). The CDR3 covers 14 residues. As DNA, the CDR3 is TGTGCCTGGAGTCTCGGTGCTAGCACGGATACGCAGTATTTT. Translation: CAWSLGASTDTQYF.

V and J are TRBV21-1 and TRBJ2-5; the D segment call TRBD2 is taken from the table without a DNA check. TRBV21-1 is listed as a pseudogene. CDR3 size: 17 residues. The CDR3 DNA reads as TGTGCCAGCAGCGGGTCCATGCGGGGGGATAGTCAAGAGACCCAGTACTTC. Translating gives CASSGSMRGDSQETQYF.

This clone has more than one count but fewer than ten. The chain recombines TRBV30 with TRBJ1-3, with 8 bases matching TRBD1. Germline V gene sequence: CDR1 GTSNPN, CDR2 SVGIG (reference sequence). CDR3 length equals 13 residues. Trimming removed 5 bases from V and 4 bases from J; junction bases left unmatched: 4. CDR3 residues: CAWATGDGNTIYF. CDR3 in DNA: TGTGCCTGGGCGACAGGGGACGGAAACACCATATATTTT. The variable domain in full, with the rest retrieved from reference TRBV30 and TRBJ1-3, is SQTIHQWPATLVQPVGSPLSLECTVEGTSNPNLYWYRQAAGRGLQLLFYSVGIGQISSEVPQNLSASRPQDRQFILSSKKLLLSDSGFYLCAWATGDGNTIYFGEGSWLTVV.

In regard to this clone: Different DNA sequences within this sample yield the same CDR3. The chain is built from TRBV28 and TRBJ1-5, with 7 bases aligning to TRBD1. The length of the CDR3 is 15 residues. V gave up 8 bases and J gave up 3 bases; unmatched junction bases: 10. CDR1 is MDHEN, CDR2 SYDVKM, per germline. DNA of the CDR3: TGTGCCAGCTCCTTCTCGGGACAGATCAATCAGCCCCAGCATTTT. It translates to CASSFSGQINQPQHF.

V usage is TRBV28 and J usage is TRBJ1-3, with 7 bases lining up with TRBD1. The CDR3 contains 14 residues. The V segment lost 6 bases and the J segment 4 bases; nucleotides outside the gene matches: 6. Germline-derived CDR1 and CDR2 are MDHEN and SYDVKM. CDR3 sequence (DNA): TGTGCCAGCAGGTCGGACAGGTTGGGAAACACCATATATTTT. This encodes CASRSDRLGNTIYF.

Written as DNA, the CDR3 is TGCGCCAGCAGCTATACAGAGAACACTGAAGCTTTCTTT. The encoded protein is CASSYTENTEAFF. This sequence joins TRBV5-1 and TRBJ1-1; D is unclear. This CDR3 has 13 residues. Germline assignment: CDR1 SGHRS and CDR2 YFSETQ. V shed 3 bases and J shed 1 base, with 7 bases lying between them. Complete variable domain (other parts from reference TRBV5-1 and TRBJ1-1): KAGVTQTPRYLIKTRGQQVTLSCSPISGHRSVSWYQQTPGQGLQFLFEYFSETQRNKGNFPGRFSGRQFSNSRSEMNVSTLELGDSALYLCASSYTENTEAFFGQGTRLTVV.

The gene calls are TRBV6-6 and TRBJ1-2; TRBD1 might be the D (5 bases). Germline CDR1 is MNHNY and CDR2 is SVGAGI (reference sequence). V lost 2 bases, J lost 7 bases, and 11 bases lay in between. The CDR3 runs to 13 residues. Here the CDR3 DNA reads TGTGCCAGCAGTTACACGGGGGGAGGTGGCTACACCTTC. The encoded protein is CASSYTGGGGYTF.

J is TRBJ2-3 and V is TRBV7-3; 7 bases fit TRBD2. Germline V lookup: CDR1 SGHTA, CDR2 FQGTGA. The ends lost 4 bases at V and 2 bases at J; junction bases unmatched: 6. The CDR3 totals 15 residues. The CDR3 sequence is CASSSTSLDTDTQYF. DNA for the CDR3: TGTGCCAGCAGCTCGACTAGCCTCGACACAGATACGCAGTATTTT.

J is TRBJ1-2 and V is TRBV29-1; D is perhaps TRBD1 (6 bases). Trimming took off 4 bases at V and 8 bases at J, with 26 bases between the two ends. The CDR3 runs 16 residues. Germline V gene sequence: CDR1 SQVTM, CDR2 ANQGSEA. CDR3 amino acids: CSVAGSPTGWAEGYTF. CDR3 bases: TGCAGCGTTGCAGGAAGCCCAACAGGGTGGGCGGAAGGCTACACCTTC.

This clone was seen only a few times. The chain links TRBV7-8 to TRBJ1-5; 7 positions agree with TRBD1. The CDR3 is 18 amino acids. The germline CDR1 and CDR2 sequences are SGHVS and FQNEAQ. The V segment lost 2 bases and the J segment 4 bases; nucleotides outside the gene matches: 14. CDR3 sequence: CASSLRAPEGALNQPQHF. CDR3 sequence (DNA): TGTGCCAGCAGCTTAAGGGCCCCTGAGGGGGCTTTAAATCAGCCCCAGCATTTT. The full variable domain, its missing parts supplied by reference TRBV7-8 and TRBJ1-5, is GAGVSQSPRYKVAKRGQDVALRCDPISGHVSLFWYQQALGQGPEFLTYFQNEAQLDKSGLPSDRFFAERPEGSVSTLKIQRTQQEDSAVYLCASSLRAPEGALNQPQHFGDGTRLSIL.

The chain carries TRBV6-5 and TRBJ1-2; 9 bases map to TRBD1. Germline CDR1 and CDR2: MNHEY and SVGAGI. The CDR3 covers 15 residues. V trimming: 4 bases; J trimming: 4 bases; junction bases outside the gene matches: 7. The CDR3 DNA sequence: TGTGCCAGCAGTTCCGCCGGGACAGGGACCTATGGCTACACCTTC. Residues: CASSSAGTGTYGYTF.

The gene calls are TRBV10-3 and TRBJ1-1; D perhaps matches TRBD1 (5 bases). The CDR3 contains 12 residues. From germline, CDR1 is ENHRY and CDR2 SYGVKD. Trimming pared 6 bases from V and 3 bases from J, leaving 8 bases between. CDR3 in amino acids: CAIRGRDTEAFF. Here the CDR3 DNA reads TGTGCCATCAGGGGGCGCGACACTGAAGCTTTCTTT.

This clone has more than one count but fewer than ten. The rearrangement uses TRBV30 and TRBJ1-4; D is unresolved. Germline V CDR1 and CDR2: GTSNPN, SVGIG (reference sequence). This CDR3 region has 10 residues. The V end was cut by 1 base, the J end by 8 bases, with 2 bases between. CDR3 loop: CAWSAEKLFF. CDR3 in DNA: TGTGCCTGGAGTGCAGAAAAACTGTTTTTT.